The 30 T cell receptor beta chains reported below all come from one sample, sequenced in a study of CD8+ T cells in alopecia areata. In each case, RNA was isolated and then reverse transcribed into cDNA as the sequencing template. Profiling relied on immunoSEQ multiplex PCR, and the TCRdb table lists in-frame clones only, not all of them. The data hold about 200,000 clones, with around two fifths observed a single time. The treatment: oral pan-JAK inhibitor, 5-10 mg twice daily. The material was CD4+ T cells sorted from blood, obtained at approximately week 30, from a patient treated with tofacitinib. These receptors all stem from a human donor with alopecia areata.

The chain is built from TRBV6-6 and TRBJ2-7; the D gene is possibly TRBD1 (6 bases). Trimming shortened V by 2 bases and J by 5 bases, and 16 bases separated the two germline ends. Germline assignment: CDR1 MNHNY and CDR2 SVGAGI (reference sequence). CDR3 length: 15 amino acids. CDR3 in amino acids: CASSYLPGQGHEQYF. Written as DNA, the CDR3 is TGTGCCAGCAGTTACCTCCCGGGACAAGGTCACGAGCAGTACTTC.

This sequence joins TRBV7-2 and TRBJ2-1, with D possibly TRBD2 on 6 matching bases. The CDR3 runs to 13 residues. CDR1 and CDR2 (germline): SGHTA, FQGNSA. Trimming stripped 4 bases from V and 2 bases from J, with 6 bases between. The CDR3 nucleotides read TGTGCCAGCAGCTGGGGGGCCTACAATGAGCAGTTCTTC. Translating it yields CASSWGAYNEQFF.

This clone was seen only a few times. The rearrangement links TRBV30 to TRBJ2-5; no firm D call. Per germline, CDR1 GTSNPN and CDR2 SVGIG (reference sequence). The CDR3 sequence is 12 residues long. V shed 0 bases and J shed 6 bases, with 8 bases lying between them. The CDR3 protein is CAWSVQGKTQYF. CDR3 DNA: TGTGCCTGGAGTGTTCAAGGGAAGACCCAGTACTTC.

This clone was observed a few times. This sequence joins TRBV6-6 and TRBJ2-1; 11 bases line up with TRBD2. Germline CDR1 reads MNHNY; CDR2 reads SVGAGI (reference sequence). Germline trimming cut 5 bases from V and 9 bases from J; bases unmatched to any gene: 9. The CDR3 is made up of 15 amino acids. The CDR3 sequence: CASSGLAGGSVEQFF. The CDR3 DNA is TGTGCCAGCAGTGGCCTAGCGGGAGGAAGTGTTGAGCAGTTCTTC.

The CDR3 DNA reads as TGCAGCGTGGCCTTAGTCGTACGGACTGAAGCTTTCTTT. Its protein product is CSVALVVRTEAFF. The genes are TRBV29-1 and TRBJ1-1; unclear D gene. Germline lookup yields CDR1 SQVTM and CDR2 ANQGSEA. Trimming pared 6 bases from V and 5 bases from J, leaving 16 bases between. The CDR3 is made up of 13 amino acids.

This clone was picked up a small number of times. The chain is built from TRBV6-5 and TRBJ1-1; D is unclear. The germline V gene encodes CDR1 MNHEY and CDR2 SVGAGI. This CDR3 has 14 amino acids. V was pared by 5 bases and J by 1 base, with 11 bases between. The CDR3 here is CASSPRTGNTEAFF. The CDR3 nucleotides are TGTGCCAGCAGTCCGCGGACGGGGAACACTGAAGCTTTCTTT.

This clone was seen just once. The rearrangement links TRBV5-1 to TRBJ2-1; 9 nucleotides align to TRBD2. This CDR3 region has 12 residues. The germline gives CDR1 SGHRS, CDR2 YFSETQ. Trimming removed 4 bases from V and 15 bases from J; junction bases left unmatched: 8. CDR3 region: CASSPGTSPGFF. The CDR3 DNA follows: TGCGCCAGCAGCCCAGGGACTAGCCCCGGGTTCTTC.

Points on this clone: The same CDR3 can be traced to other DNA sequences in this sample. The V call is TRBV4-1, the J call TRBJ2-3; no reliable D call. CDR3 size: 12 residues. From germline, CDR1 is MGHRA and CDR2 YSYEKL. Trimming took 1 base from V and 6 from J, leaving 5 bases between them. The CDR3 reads CASSQVRDTQYF. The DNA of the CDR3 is TGCGCCAGCAGCCAAGTAAGGGATACGCAGTATTTT.

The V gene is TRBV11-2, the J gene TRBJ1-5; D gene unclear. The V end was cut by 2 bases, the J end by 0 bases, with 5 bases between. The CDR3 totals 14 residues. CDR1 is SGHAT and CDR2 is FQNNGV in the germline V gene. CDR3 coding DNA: TGTGCCAGCAGCTTACAATTTAGCAATCAGCCCCAGCATTTT. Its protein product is CASSLQFSNQPQHF. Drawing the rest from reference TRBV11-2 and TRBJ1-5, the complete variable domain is EAGVAQSPRYKIIEKRQSVAFWCNPISGHATLYWYQQILGQGPKLLIQFQNNGVVDDSQLPKDRFSAERLKGVDSTLKIQPAKLEDSAVYLCASSLQFSNQPQHFGDGTRLSIL.

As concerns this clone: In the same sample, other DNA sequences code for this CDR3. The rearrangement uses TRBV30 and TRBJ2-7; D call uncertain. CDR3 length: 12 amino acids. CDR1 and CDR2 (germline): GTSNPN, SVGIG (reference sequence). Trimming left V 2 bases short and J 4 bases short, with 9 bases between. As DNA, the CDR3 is TGTGCCTGGAGTCCCCGCGGATACGAGCAGTACTTC. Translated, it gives CAWSPRGYEQYF.

Here the CDR3 DNA reads TGTGCCAGCAGTGAGAGCCGGGTCCGAAAACTGTTTTTT. It encodes CASSESRVRKLFF. This chain connects TRBV25-1 to TRBJ1-4; unclear D gene. Germline V gene sequence: CDR1 MGHDK, CDR2 SYGVNS. The CDR3 is made up of 13 amino acids. V shed 3 bases and J shed 10 bases, with 12 bases lying between them.

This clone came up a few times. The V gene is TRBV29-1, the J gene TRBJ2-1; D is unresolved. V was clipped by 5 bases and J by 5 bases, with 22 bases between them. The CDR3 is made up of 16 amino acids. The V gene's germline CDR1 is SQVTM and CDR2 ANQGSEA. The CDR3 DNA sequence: TGCAGCGTTACTGTTCTCTTTCCCTATCAGAACAATGAGCAGTTCTTC. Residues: CSVTVLFPYQNNEQFF.

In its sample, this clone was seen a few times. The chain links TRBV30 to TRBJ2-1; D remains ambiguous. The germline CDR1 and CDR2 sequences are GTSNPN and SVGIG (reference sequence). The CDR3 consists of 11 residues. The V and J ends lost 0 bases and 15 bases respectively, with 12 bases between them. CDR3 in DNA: TGTGCCTGGAGTGTACAGTACGGACGGTTCTTC. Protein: CAWSVQYGRFF.

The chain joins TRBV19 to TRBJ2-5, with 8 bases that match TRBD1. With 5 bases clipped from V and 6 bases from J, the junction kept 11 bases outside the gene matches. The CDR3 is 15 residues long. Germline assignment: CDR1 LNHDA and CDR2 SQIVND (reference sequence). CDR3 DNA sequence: TGTGCCAGTAGTCATGCATCGACAGGGGCAAAGACCCAGTACTTC. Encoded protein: CASSHASTGAKTQYF.

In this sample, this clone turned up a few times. DNA for the CDR3: TGCAGCGTTGTTCGGAACGGGAACACTGAAGCTTTCTTT. This codes for CSVVRNGNTEAFF. The chain carries TRBV29-1 and TRBJ1-1; D gene unclear. Trimming pared 4 bases from V and 1 base from J, leaving 10 bases between. The CDR3 consists of 13 residues. The germline gives CDR1 SQVTM, CDR2 ANQGSEA.

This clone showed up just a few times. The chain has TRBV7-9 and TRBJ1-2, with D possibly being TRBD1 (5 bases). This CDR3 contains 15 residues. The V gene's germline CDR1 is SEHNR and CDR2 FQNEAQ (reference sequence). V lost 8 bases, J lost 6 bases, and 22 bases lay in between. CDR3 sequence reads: CASGAGRNRTNGYTF. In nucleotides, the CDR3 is TGTGCCAGCGGGGCAGGGCGCAACCGAACTAATGGCTACACCTTC.

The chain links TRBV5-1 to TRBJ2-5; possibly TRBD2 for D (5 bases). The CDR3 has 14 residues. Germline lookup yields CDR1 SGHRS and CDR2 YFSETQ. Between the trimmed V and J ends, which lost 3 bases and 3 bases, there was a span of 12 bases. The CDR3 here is CASSYGSLEETQYF. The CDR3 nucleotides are TGCGCCAGCAGCTATGGGAGCTTAGAAGAGACCCAGTACTTC. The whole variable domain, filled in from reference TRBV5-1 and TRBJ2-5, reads KAGVTQTPRYLIKTRGQQVTLSCSPISGHRSVSWYQQTPGQGLQFLFEYFSETQRNKGNFPGRFSGRQFSNSRSEMNVSTLELGDSALYLCASSYGSLEETQYFGPGTRLLVL.

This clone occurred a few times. CDR3 coding DNA: TGTGCCAGCAGCCCAATCCGGGGCCACGGAGGGGAGACCCAGTACTTC. This codes for CASSPIRGHGGETQYF. The chain recombines TRBV7-6 with TRBJ2-5; possible D gene TRBD2, 6 bases. The length of the CDR3 is 16 residues. The V gene lost 5 bases and the J gene lost 5 bases, with 21 bases spanning the gap. Germline V lookup: CDR1 SGHVS, CDR2 FNYEAQ.

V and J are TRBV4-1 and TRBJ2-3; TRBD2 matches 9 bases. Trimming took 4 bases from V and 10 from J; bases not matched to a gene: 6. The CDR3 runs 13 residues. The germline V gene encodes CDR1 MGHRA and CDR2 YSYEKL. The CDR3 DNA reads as TGCGCCAGCAGCCTTGTAGCGGGAGAAGCGCAGTATTTT. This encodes CASSLVAGEAQYF.

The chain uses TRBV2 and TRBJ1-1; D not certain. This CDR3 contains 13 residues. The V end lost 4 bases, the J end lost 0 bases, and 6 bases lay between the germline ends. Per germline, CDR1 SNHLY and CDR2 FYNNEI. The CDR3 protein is CASSGTVNTEAFF. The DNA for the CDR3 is TGTGCCAGCAGTGGAACAGTGAACACTGAAGCTTTCTTT.

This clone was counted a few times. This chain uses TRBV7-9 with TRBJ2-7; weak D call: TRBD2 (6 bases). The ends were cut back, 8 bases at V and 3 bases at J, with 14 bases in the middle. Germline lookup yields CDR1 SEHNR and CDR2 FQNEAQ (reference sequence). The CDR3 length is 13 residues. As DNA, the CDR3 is TGTGCCAGCGACGCGGGACGCCTCTACGAGCAGTACTTC. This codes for CASDAGRLYEQYF.

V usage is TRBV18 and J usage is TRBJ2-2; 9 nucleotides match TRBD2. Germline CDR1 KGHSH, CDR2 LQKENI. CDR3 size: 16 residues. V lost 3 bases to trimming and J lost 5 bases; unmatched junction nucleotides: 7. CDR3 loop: CASSPRTSELTGELFF. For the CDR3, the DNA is TGTGCCAGCTCACCGAGGACTAGCGAGTTAACCGGGGAGCTGTTTTTT. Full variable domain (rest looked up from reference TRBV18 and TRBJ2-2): NAGVMQNPRHLVRRRGQEARLRCSPMKGHSHVYWYRQLPEEGLKFMVYLQKENIIDESGMPKERFSAEFPKEGPSILRIQQVVRGDSAAYFCASSPRTSELTGELFFGEGSRLTVL.

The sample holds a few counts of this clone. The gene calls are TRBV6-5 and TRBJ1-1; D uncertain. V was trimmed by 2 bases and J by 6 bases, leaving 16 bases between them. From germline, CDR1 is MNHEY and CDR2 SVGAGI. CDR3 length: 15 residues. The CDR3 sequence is CASSYEGGIGAEAFF. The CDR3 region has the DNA TGTGCCAGCAGTTACGAGGGAGGGATCGGCGCTGAAGCTTTCTTT.

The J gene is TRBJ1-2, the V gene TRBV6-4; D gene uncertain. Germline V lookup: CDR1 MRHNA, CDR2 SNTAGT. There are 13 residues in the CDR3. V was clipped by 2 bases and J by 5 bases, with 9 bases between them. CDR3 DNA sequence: TGTGCCAGCAGTGACATGGAATTGTATGGCTACACCTTC. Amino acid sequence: CASSDMELYGYTF.

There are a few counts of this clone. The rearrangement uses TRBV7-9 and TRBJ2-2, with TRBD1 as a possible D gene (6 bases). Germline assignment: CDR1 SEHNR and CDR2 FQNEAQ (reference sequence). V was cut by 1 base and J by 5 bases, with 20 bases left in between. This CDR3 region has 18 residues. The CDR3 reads CASSLGDRFRSGTGELFF. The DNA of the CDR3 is TGTGCCAGCAGCTTAGGCGACAGGTTCAGATCCGGGACCGGGGAGCTGTTTTTT.

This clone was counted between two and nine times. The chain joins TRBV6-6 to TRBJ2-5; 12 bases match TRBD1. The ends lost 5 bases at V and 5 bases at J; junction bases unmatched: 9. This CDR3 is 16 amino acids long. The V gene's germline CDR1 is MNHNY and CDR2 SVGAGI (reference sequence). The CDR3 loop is CASSNRDRGRGETQYF. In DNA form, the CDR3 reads TGTGCCAGCAGTAACCGGGACAGGGGGCGAGGGGAGACCCAGTACTTC.

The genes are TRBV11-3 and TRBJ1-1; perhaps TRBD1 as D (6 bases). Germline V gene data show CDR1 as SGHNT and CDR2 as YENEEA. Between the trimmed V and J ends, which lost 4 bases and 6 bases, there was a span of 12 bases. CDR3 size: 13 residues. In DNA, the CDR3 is TGTGCCAGCAGCTCCTACAGGGACGCTGAAGCTTTCTTT. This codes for CASSSYRDAEAFF.

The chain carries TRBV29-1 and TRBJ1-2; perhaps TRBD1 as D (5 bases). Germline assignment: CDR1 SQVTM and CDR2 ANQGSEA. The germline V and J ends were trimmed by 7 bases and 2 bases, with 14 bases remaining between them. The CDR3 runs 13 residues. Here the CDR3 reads CSAGTAGNYGYTF. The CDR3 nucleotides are TGCAGCGCCGGGACGGCAGGAAACTATGGCTACACCTTC.

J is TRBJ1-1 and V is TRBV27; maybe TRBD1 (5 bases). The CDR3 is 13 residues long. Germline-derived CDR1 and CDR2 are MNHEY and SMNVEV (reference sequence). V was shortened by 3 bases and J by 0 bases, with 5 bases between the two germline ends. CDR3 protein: CASSFRVNTEAFF. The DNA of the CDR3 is TGTGCCAGCAGTTTCAGGGTGAACACTGAAGCTTTCTTT.

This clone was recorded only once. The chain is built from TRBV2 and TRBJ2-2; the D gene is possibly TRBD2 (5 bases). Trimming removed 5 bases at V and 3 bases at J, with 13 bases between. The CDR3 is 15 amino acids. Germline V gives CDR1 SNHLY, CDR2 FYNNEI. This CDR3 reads CASSIRLADTGELFF. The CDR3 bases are TGTGCCAGCAGTATCCGCCTAGCAGACACCGGGGAGCTGTTTTTT.